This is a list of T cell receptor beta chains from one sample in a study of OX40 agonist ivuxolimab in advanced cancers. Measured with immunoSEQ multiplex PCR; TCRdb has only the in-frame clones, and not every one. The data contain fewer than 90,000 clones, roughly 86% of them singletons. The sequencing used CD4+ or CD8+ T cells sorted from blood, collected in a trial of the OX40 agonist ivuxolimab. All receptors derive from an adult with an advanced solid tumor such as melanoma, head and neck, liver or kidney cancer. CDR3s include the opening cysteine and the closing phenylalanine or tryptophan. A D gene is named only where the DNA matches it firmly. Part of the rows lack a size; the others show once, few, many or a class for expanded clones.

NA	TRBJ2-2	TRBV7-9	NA	TGTGCCAGCAGCTCCCGACAGAGCACCGGGGAGCTGTTTTTT	CASSSRQSTGELFF
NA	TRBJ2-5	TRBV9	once	TGTGCCAGCAGCGTAGCGTCGGGAGTTCAAGAGACCCAGTACTTC	CASSVASGVQETQYF
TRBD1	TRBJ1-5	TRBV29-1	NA	TGCAGCGTGGGTGACAGGGACAATCAGCCCCAGCATTTT	CSVGDRDNQPQHF
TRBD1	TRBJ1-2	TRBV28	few	TGTGCCAGCAGTCCCGGGACAGGGGAAGGCTACACCTTC	CASSPGTGEGYTF
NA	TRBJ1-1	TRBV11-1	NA	TGTGCCAGCAGCTTAAGTAGGGCTGAAGCTTTCTTT	CASSLSRAEAFF
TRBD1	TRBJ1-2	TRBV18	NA	TGTGCCAGCTCGCCGGGACAGGGGGAAAGGAACTATGGCTACACCTTC	CASSPGQGERNYGYTF
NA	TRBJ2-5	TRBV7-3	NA	TGTGCCAGCAGCTCCGGGGCGCAGGAAGAGACCCAGTACTTC	CASSSGAQEETQYF
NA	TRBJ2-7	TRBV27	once	TGTGCCAGCAGTAAGGGGGACCGGAGCTCCTACGAGCAGTACTTC	CASSKGDRSSYEQYF
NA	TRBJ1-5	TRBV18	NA	TGTGCCAGCTCAGCCGGACGGACTAGCAATCAGCCCCAGCATTTT	CASSAGRTSNQPQHF
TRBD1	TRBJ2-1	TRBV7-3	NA	TGTGCCAGCAGCTTAATGGGGACAGGGGGTAGCAATGAGCAGTTCTTC	CASSLMGTGGSNEQFF
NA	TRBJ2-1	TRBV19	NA	TGTGCCAGTAGTATACCGGGATTACACAATGAGCAGTTCTTC	CASSIPGLHNEQFF
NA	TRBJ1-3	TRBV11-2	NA	TGTGCCAGCAGCCTGGACAGTGGTCCCGGAAACACCATATATTTT	CASSLDSGPGNTIYF
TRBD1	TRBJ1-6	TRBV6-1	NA	TGTGCCAGCAGTGAATGGCAGGGGGGCTCACCCCTCCACTTT	CASSEWQGGSPLHF
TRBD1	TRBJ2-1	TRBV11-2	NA	TGTGCCAGCAGGGAACAGGGGGACAATGAGCAGTTCTTC	CASREQGDNEQFF
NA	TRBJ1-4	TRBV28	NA	TGTGCCAGCACCCCAAGGAAGGGAACTAATGAAAAACTGTTTTTT	CASTPRKGTNEKLFF
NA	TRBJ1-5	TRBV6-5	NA	TGTGCCAGCAGTTCCTCCACAGGTCTCTCCCCTCAGCCCCAGCATTTT	CASSSSTGLSPQPQHF
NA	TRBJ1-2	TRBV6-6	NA	TGTGCCAGCAGTTACTGGGGGGCGGACTATGGCTACACCTTC	CASSYWGADYGYTF
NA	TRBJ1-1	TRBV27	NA	TGTGCCAGCAGTTACGACAGGAACACTGAAGCTTTCTTT	CASSYDRNTEAFF
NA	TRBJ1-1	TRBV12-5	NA	TGTGCTAGTGGTTCCGGACCCACTGAAGCTTTCTTT	CASGSGPTEAFF
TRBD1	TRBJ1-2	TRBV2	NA	TGTGCCAGCACCATCGACAGGGGGAGCTATGGCTACACCTTC	CASTIDRGSYGYTF
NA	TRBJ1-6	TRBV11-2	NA	TGTGCCAGCAGCTTATGGACGGATAATTCACCCCTCCACTTT	CASSLWTDNSPLHF
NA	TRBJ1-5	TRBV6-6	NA	TGTGCCAGCAGTCCTCAGGGGTATCAGCCCCAGCATTTT	CASSPQGYQPQHF
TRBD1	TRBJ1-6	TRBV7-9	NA	TGTGCCAGCAGCTTAGAACAGGGGGCTTCACCCCTCCACTTT	CASSLEQGASPLHF
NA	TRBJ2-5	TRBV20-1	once	TGCAGTGCGTTCCGGGTTGAGACCCAGTACTTC	CSAFRVETQYF
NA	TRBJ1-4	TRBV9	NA	TGTGCCAGCAGCGGAGGTGGGGGGCCAGCTAATGAAAAACTGTTTTTT	CASSGGGGPANEKLFF
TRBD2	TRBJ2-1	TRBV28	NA	TGTGCCAGCAGTTTAGCTAGCGGGATGGCGGATGAGCAGTTCTTC	CASSLASGMADEQFF
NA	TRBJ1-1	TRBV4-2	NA	TGTGCCAGCAGCCGGGGACCGGGGCCTCCGAACACTGAAGCTTTCTTT	CASSRGPGPPNTEAFF
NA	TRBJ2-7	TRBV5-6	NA	TGTGCCAGCAGCCAAACCCTCGGGGACGAGCAGTACTTC	CASSQTLGDEQYF
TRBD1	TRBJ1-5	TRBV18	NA	TGTGCCAGCTCACCAGACAGGGGGGGCAATCAGCCCCAGCATTTT	CASSPDRGGNQPQHF
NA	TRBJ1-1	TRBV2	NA	TGTGCCAGCAAGGATTACATGAACACTGAAGCTTTCTTT	CASKDYMNTEAFF
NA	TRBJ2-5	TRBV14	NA	TGTGCCAGCAGCCCGGGAACAGGGTTCAAGACCCAGTACTTC	CASSPGTGFKTQYF
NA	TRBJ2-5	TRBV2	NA	TGTGCCAGCAGCGCTACTCAGGGTAACCAGACCCAGTACTTC	CASSATQGNQTQYF
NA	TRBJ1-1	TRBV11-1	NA	TGTGCCAGCAGCTTTAGGCGGACGAACACTGAAGCTTTCTTT	CASSFRRTNTEAFF
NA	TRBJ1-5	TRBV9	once	TGTGCCAGCAGCGTAGACGGGAAGGAAAAACAGCCCCAGCATTTT	CASSVDGKEKQPQHF
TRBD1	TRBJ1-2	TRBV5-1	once	TGCGCCAGCAGCGAACAGGGGGGTGGCTACACCTTC	CASSEQGGGYTF
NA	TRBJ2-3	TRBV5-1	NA	TGCGCCAGCAGCCAGGACAGTCACACAGATACGCAGTATTTT	CASSQDSHTDTQYF
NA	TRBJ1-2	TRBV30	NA	TGTGCCTGGAGTCGAGGGGGATCGGGGGGCTACACCTTC	CAWSRGGSGGYTF
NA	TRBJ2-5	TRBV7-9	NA	TGTGCCAGCGTCCTGGGGCAGGGCGGCGAGACCCAGTACTTC	CASVLGQGGETQYF
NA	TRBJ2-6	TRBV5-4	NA	TGTGCCAGCAGCTTGTCCAAATCCGCGGGGGCCAACGTCCTGACTTTC	CASSLSKSAGANVLTF
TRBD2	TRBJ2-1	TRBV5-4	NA	TGTGCCAGCAGCCGACCTAGCGGGGGGGCAAATGAGCAGTTCTTC	CASSRPSGGANEQFF
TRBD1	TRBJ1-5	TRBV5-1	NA	TGCGCCAGCAGCTTGGCTGGGACAGTAGGTCAGCCCCAGCATTTT	CASSLAGTVGQPQHF
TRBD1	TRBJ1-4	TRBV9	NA	TGTGCCAGCAGCGTAGGACAGGGAAGGGAAAAACTGTTTTTT	CASSVGQGREKLFF
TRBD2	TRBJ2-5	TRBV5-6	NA	TGTGCCAGCAGCCTTACTAGCGGGGGGCGGAACTTC	CASSLTSGGRNF
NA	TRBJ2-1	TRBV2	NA	TGTGCCAGCAGGGGGAGCTCCTACAATGAGCAGTTCTTC	CASRGSSYNEQFF